This record looks at one T cell receptor (beta chain) sequence and its context. This entry comes from a study of blood T cell repertoires in COVID-19. In the authors' methods: Amplification with reference gene primers provided the estimates of nucleated cell counts. This table comes from immunoSEQ multiplex PCR, and its TCRdb copy is limited to in-frame clones, with some not included. V and J calls and clone size follow that table, whereas D and trimming were derived from the DNA. Among just over 300,000 clones listed, roughly 89% were seen once. The length of the CDR3 is 15 residues. V was cut by 4 bases and J by 2 bases, with 16 bases left in between. Per the germline V gene, CDR1 is SGDLS and CDR2 is YYNGEE. Participants, about 18 to 90 years old, spanned 24 US areas.

The rearrangement joins TRBV9 to TRBJ2-7; TRBD1 is a possible D gene (6 bases). This sequence originates from a woman aged 18 to 35 with acute COVID-19. The sample was PBMCs or T cells enriched from blood (not recorded which). CDR3: CASSPTWTATYEQYF. As DNA, the CDR3 is TGTGCCAGCAGCCCAACCTGGACAGCGACCTACGAGCAGTACTTC.